Detailed here is one T cell receptor beta chain. These data belong to a study of blood T cell repertoires in COVID-19. Study at large: COVID-19 samples, acute and convalescent, were from the United States, Italy and Spain. T cells, B-cell-depleted T cells, or PBMCs supplied cDNA or gDNA.

Authors' analysis steps: Reference gene primer amplification in the assay estimated nucleated cell counts. Method: immunoSEQ multiplex PCR; TCRdb's copy keeps in-frame clones and lacks some. V and J calls and clone size are given by that table; D and trimming were obtained from the DNA. This repertoire shows about 210,000 clones, around 91% found once; its top ten account for around 4.8%. The origin of this receptor is a woman aged 40 to 50 with acute or convalescent COVID-19. Sequencing used peripheral blood.

As DNA, the CDR3 is TGTGCCAGCAGCGTTTGGGGACAGGCAACCTACAATGAGCAGTTCTTC. Its protein is CASSVWGQATYNEQFF. The J gene is TRBJ2-1, the V gene TRBV9; 8 bases match TRBD1. The CDR3 sequence is 16 residues long. In germline, CDR1 is SGDLS, CDR2 YYNGEE. With 2 bases clipped from V and 2 bases from J, the junction kept 6 bases outside the gene matches.